A single sample gave rise to the 27 T cell receptor beta chains below, sequenced in a study of T cell repertoires in cytomegalovirus infection. TCRdb reprocessed the reads with MiXCR, giving one entry per CDR3 protein. The top ten clones hold more than 2.5% of a sample with more than 650,000 distinct CDR3 sequences, roughly a third of them seen once. The sequenced sample consisted of PBMCs. Receptors originate from a human donor in good health (CMV status not recorded). Some clones in this sample may be carry-over from other donors' samples.

This chain links TRBV7-9 with TRBJ2-5, with 8 bases matching TRBD1. Germline assignment: CDR1 SEHNR and CDR2 FQNEAQ (reference sequence). CDR3 size: 15 residues. V shed 5 bases and J 2 bases; nucleotides not matched to a gene: 7. CDR3 nucleotide sequence: TGTGCCAGCAGCCCAAGGGACAGGACACAAGAGACCCAGTACTTC. Translation gives CASSPRDRTQETQYF. The variable domain in full, with the rest retrieved from reference TRBV7-9 and TRBJ2-5, is DTGVSQNPRHKITKRGQNVTFRCDPISEHNRLYWYRQTLGQGPEFLTYFQNEAQLEKSRLLSDRFSAERPKGSFSTLEIQRTEQGDSAMYLCASSPRDRTQETQYFGPGTRLLVL.

Details on this clonotype: The CDR3 carries no conserved terminal phenylalanine or tryptophan, so it likely arises from a read error. V is TRBV12-3 or TRBV12-4 and J is TRBJ1-2; 8 nucleotides agree with TRBD1. Trimming took 1 base from V and 4 from J; bases not matched to a gene: 5. The CDR3 is 15 amino acids. CDR3 nucleotides: TGTGCCAGCAGTTTAGGGCAGGGGGCGGGCTATGGCTACACCTTA. This gives the protein CASSLGQGAGYGYTL.

The J gene is TRBJ1-6, the V gene TRBV20-1, with unresolved D. Germline assignment: CDR1 DFQATT and CDR2 SNEGSKA (reference sequence). Trimming stripped 1 base from V and 2 bases from J, with 9 bases between. This CDR3 contains 15 residues. The CDR3 protein is CSARGERAYNSPLHF. The CDR3 DNA reads TGCAGTGCTAGAGGGGAACGGGCCTATAATTCACCCCTCCACTTT.

Many counts were recorded for this clonotype. CDR3 DNA sequence: TGCAGTGCTCGGGACACGAGCAATCAGCCCCAGCATTTT. Amino acid sequence: CSARDTSNQPQHF. V is TRBV20-1 and J is TRBJ1-5, with D perhaps matching TRBD1 (6 bases). The germline gives CDR1 DFQATT, CDR2 SNEGSKA (reference sequence). This CDR3 is built from 13 residues. The V end lost 5 bases, the J end lost 1 base, and 9 bases lay between the germline ends.

The rearrangement uses TRBV28 and TRBJ2-7, with D perhaps being TRBD1 or TRBD2 (7 bases each). The CDR3 consists of 19 residues. The V end lost 2 bases, the J end lost 3 bases, and 26 bases lay between the germline ends. Germline loops: CDR1 MDHEN, CDR2 SYDVKM. The CDR3 coding sequence is TGTGCCAGCAGTTTACGGGCCTCCCTAGCGGACAGGACGAGCTACGAGCAGTACTTC. It is translated as CASSLRASLADRTSYEQYF.

The chain joins TRBV11-3 to TRBJ2-3, with 8 positions matching TRBD1. The length of the CDR3 is 15 residues. Germline CDR1 reads SGHNT; CDR2 reads YENEEA. The trim removed 5 bases at V and 4 bases at J, leaving 8 bases unmatched. CDR3 sequence (DNA): TGTGCCAGCAGCCAGGGACAGGAGAGACCAGATACGCAGTATTTT. Translation gives CASSQGQERPDTQYF.

Only a few counts were recorded for this clonotype. The rearrangement joins TRBV4-1 to TRBJ2-1; no clear D gene. The CDR3 runs 14 residues. V was pared by 0 bases and J by 9 bases, with 12 bases between. Germline-derived CDR1 and CDR2 are MGHRA and YSYEKL. The CDR3 region is CASSQDQRLGEQFF. CDR3 nucleotides: TGCGCCAGCAGCCAAGATCAGAGGTTGGGTGAGCAGTTCTTC.

A note on this clonotype: This likely comes from a read error, as the CDR3 has no conserved phenylalanine or tryptophan at its end. The chain employs TRBV7-2 and TRBJ2-5; D gene uncertain. CDR1 is SGHTA and CDR2 is FQGNSA in the germline V gene. This CDR3 is 15 amino acids long. Deletions cut 1 base from V and 3 bases from J, with 12 bases between. The CDR3 sequence: CASSLVVERKETQYL. The CDR3 nucleotides are TGTGCCAGCAGCTTAGTGGTTGAGAGAAAAGAGACCCAGTACTTA.

This clonotype has just a few counts. This chain joins TRBV20-1 and TRBJ2-1, with 9 bases identical to TRBD2. The CDR3 sequence is 15 residues long. Per the germline V gene, CDR1 is DFQATT and CDR2 is SNEGSKA (reference sequence). With 2 bases clipped from V and 0 bases from J, the junction kept 2 bases outside the gene matches. DNA of the CDR3: TGCAGTGCTAGACGTAGCGGGAGCTCCTACAATGAGCAGTTCTTC. Its protein product is CSARRSGSSYNEQFF.

The gene calls are TRBV7-4 and TRBJ2-3, with 7 bases lining up with TRBD2. The CDR3 is 15 amino acids. Germline CDR1 reads SGHVT; CDR2 reads SQSDAQ. The V segment lost 5 bases and the J segment 0 bases; nucleotides outside the gene matches: 5. The CDR3 region is CASSASGASTDTQYF. CDR3 sequence (DNA): TGTGCCAGCAGCGCCAGCGGGGCCAGCACAGATACGCAGTATTTT.

The sample holds a few counts of this clonotype. The chain couples TRBV7-9 to TRBJ2-1, with TRBD2 matching over 14 bases. This CDR3 is 15 amino acids long. CDR1 and CDR2 (germline): SEHNR, FQNEAQ (reference sequence). V gave up 5 bases and J gave up 10 bases; unmatched junction bases: 7. CDR3 coding DNA: TGTGCCAGCAGCGTGACTAGCGGGAGGGCCAAGGAGCAGTTCTTC. It yields the protein CASSVTSGRAKEQFF.

The chain joins TRBV28 to TRBJ1-2; D remains ambiguous. This CDR3 comprises 13 residues. Germline V gene sequence: CDR1 MDHEN, CDR2 SYDVKM. The V gene lost 6 bases and the J gene lost 11 bases, with 19 bases spanning the gap. The CDR3 DNA reads TGTGCCAGCAGCTCTGGCCCAGAGCCAGATTACACCTTC. Protein: CASSSGPEPDYTF.

Note on this clonotype: This may be a read error, as it is one base from a much larger clone. The chain combines TRBV12-3 or TRBV12-4 with TRBJ1-3, with D uncertain. The CDR3 has 15 amino acids. Between the trimmed V and J ends, which lost 3 bases and 4 bases, there was a span of 13 bases. CDR3 sequence: CASSLIVGLGNTIYF. The CDR3, as DNA: TGTGCCAGCAGTTTGATTGTGGGTCTCGGAAACACCATATATTTT.

V is TRBV5-6 and J is TRBJ2-2, with 8 bases identical to TRBD1. The CDR3 spans 13 residues. Germline CDR1 is SGHDT and CDR2 is YYEEEE. Losses at the gene ends were 5 bases for V and 6 bases for J; bases not matched to a gene: 3. DNA of the CDR3: TGTGCCAGCAGAGGACAGGGCGCCGGGGAGCTGTTTTTT. Translated, it gives CASRGQGAGELFF.

This clonotype was observed a handful of times. This chain joins TRBV7-9 and TRBJ1-4; TRBD1 agrees at 7 bases. This CDR3 is built from 15 residues. With V trimmed by 4 bases and J by 0 bases, 2 bases remained unmatched. The germline gives CDR1 SEHNR, CDR2 FQNEAQ (reference sequence). As DNA, the CDR3 is TGTGCCAGCAGCTGGGACAGAGCAACTAATGAAAAACTGTTTTTT. Translated: CASSWDRATNEKLFF.

The chain combines TRBV12-3 or TRBV12-4 with TRBJ2-2; weak D call: TRBD1 (6 bases). V was cut by 6 bases and J by 4 bases, with 15 bases left in between. This CDR3 comprises 15 residues. CDR3 DNA sequence: TGTGCCAGCAGCAGTAGGGGGTGGGTCACCGGGGAGCTGTTTTTT. Protein product: CASSSRGWVTGELFF.

This sequence joins TRBV2 and TRBJ2-5; no clear D. With 1 base removed from V and 0 bases from J, the gap between germline ends came to 6 bases. CDR1 and CDR2 (germline): SNHLY, FYNNEI. The CDR3 loop spans 14 amino acids. For the CDR3, the DNA is TGTGCCAGCAGTGAAGGGGCGGACCAAGAGACCCAGTACTTC. It yields the protein CASSEGADQETQYF.

This clonotype was seen at least ten times. The J gene is TRBJ1-5, the V gene TRBV7-6, with a possible D match to TRBD1 (6 bases). Trimming stripped 0 bases from V and 4 bases from J, with 10 bases between. This CDR3 contains 15 residues. The germline CDR1 and CDR2 sequences are SGHVS and FNYEAQ. DNA of the CDR3: TGTGCCAGCAGCTTAGCGGCGGACAGAAATCAGCCCCAGCATTTT. The encoded protein is CASSLAADRNQPQHF.

This sequence joins TRBV5-6 and TRBJ1-5; D possibly corresponds to TRBD1 (6 bases). Germline V gene lookup returns CDR1 SGHDT and CDR2 YYEEEE. The CDR3 loop spans 12 amino acids. V was shortened by 3 bases and J by 13 bases, with 14 bases between the two germline ends. CDR3: CASSSTGRPQHF. The CDR3 DNA reads as TGTGCCAGCAGCTCCACAGGGCGGCCTCAGCATTTT.

This clonotype has more than one count but fewer than ten. This chain links TRBV27 with TRBJ2-7, with TRBD1 as a possible D gene (6 bases). This CDR3 spans 13 amino acids. V lost 5 bases and J lost 6, with 14 bases in between. From germline, CDR1 is MNHEY and CDR2 SMNVEV (reference sequence). DNA of the CDR3: TGTGCCAGCAGTCTCAGGACAGCCCGCGAGCAGTACTTC. This translates into CASSLRTAREQYF.

This clonotype was observed a handful of times. The DNA for the CDR3 is TGTGCCAGCAGCCCGACGCGAAGCAACGAGCAGTACTTC. Its protein is CASSPTRSNEQYF. The chain has TRBV7-9 and TRBJ2-7; D is unresolved. The V gene's germline CDR1 is SEHNR and CDR2 FQNEAQ (reference sequence). V was pared by 5 bases and J by 5 bases, with 13 bases between. This CDR3 is built from 13 residues.

The genes are TRBV9 and TRBJ2-1; a weak D match, TRBD1 (8 bases). CDR3 length equals 16 residues. CDR1 is SGDLS and CDR2 is YYNGEE in the germline V gene. Here the CDR3 DNA reads TGTTCCCGCAGCACAGGACAGGGACTATTTCGAAATGAGCAGTTCTTC. Translation gives CSRSTGQGLFRNEQFF.

The chain couples TRBV29-1 to TRBJ2-1, with TRBD1 identical over 12 bases. V lost 6 bases, J lost 7 bases, and 13 bases stayed unmatched. The CDR3 is made up of 16 amino acids. Germline lookup yields CDR1 SQVTM and CDR2 ANQGSEA. The CDR3 nucleotides are TGCAGCGTGGAGATCGGGACAGGGGGCTTACGGAATGAGCAGTTCTTC. It is translated as CSVEIGTGGLRNEQFF.

This clonotype has a handful of counts. The CDR3 sequence: CASSFFRSTNEKLFF. The CDR3 DNA follows: TGTGCCAGCAGTTTCTTCCGCTCAACTAATGAAAAACTGTTTTTT. V is TRBV28 and J is TRBJ1-4; D remains ambiguous. The CDR3 has 15 residues. Germline lookup yields CDR1 MDHEN and CDR2 SYDVKM. Trimming stripped 3 bases from V and 0 bases from J, with 8 bases between.

V gene TRBV6-6 combines with J gene TRBJ2-3; perhaps TRBD2 as D (7 bases). Germline-derived CDR1 and CDR2 are MNHNY and SVGAGI (reference sequence). The CDR3 sequence is 13 residues long. V lost 7 bases to trimming and J lost 1 base, with 9 bases between them. Written as DNA, the CDR3 is TGTGCCAGCAAAGGGGGGGGCACAGATACGCAGTATTTT. Translating it yields CASKGGGTDTQYF.

This clonotype has more than one count but fewer than ten. V gene TRBV7-6 combines with J gene TRBJ1-1, with D hard to call. Germline loops: CDR1 SGHVS, CDR2 FNYEAQ. The V and J ends lost 4 bases and 3 bases respectively, with 9 bases between them. This CDR3 spans 13 amino acids. For the CDR3, the DNA is TGTGCCAGCAGCTCGACAATTTACACTGAAGCTTTCTTT. Translated, it gives CASSSTIYTEAFF.

This clonotype has ten or more counts. The chain joins TRBV12-3 or TRBV12-4 to TRBJ1-4; the D gene is possibly TRBD1 (6 bases). Deletions cut 8 bases from V and 7 bases from J, with 14 bases between. The CDR3 spans 13 residues. CDR3 sequence: CASSGQGFEKLFF. The CDR3 region has the DNA TGTGCCAGCTCGGGTCAGGGGTTTGAAAAACTGTTTTTT.